Sequencing of this TCR beta chain was carried out in a study of cytotoxic CD8 clonotypes in ibrutinib-treated CLL. Here immunoSEQ multiplex PCR was the method, and the copy in TCRdb shows in-frame clones only, minus some. The table records about 330,000 clones, roughly 67% of them present only once. This CDR3 is 16 amino acids long. Germline loops: CDR1 SGHRS, CDR2 YFSETQ. Deletions cut 0 bases from V and 1 base from J, with 11 bases between. The genes are TRBV5-1 and TRBJ2-1, with D tentatively TRBD1 (6 bases). The sequencing used PBMCs, collected after 36 months of ibrutinib treatment. The clonotype was recovered from a human donor with chronic lymphocytic leukemia. Here the CDR3 DNA reads TGCGCCAGCAGCTTGGAACCCACAGGGTCCTACAATGAGCAGTTCTTC. The encoded protein is CASSLEPTGSYNEQFF. Full variable domain (remainder filled in from reference TRBV5-1 and TRBJ2-1): KAGVTQTPRYLIKTRGQQVTLSCSPISGHRSVSWYQQTPGQGLQFLFEYFSETQRNKGNFPGRFSGRQFSNSRSEMNVSTLELGDSALYLCASSLEPTGSYNEQFFGPGTRLTVL.